A single sample is the source of the 27 T cell receptor beta chains below, sequenced in a study of T cells in Graves' hyperthyroidism and ophthalmopathy. RNA transcripts gave rise to amplified TCR beta CDR3 regions. TCR CDR3 underwent first-round RT-PCR with the HTBI primer set. Via MiXCR, TCRdb re-called the multiplex PCR reads, giving one row per CDR3 protein. This repertoire shows under 300,000 distinct CDR3 sequences, roughly 13% found once; its top ten account for almost 8%. The sequenced sample was blood. These receptors were collected from a woman aged 25 to 39 with Graves' hyperthyroidism that later progressed to Graves' ophthalmopathy.

This clonotype was observed many times. The V call is TRBV5-1, the J call TRBJ1-2, with D possibly being TRBD1 (5 bases). CDR3 size: 14 residues. V lost 0 bases and J lost 3, with 9 bases in between. CDR1 SGHRS and CDR2 YFSETQ come from the germline V gene. The DNA of the CDR3 is TGCGCCAGCAGCTTGGCAGGGACCGACTATGGCTACACCTTC. It translates to CASSLAGTDYGYTF.

This clonotype was observed once. This rearrangement joins TRBV7-2 to TRBJ2-3; TRBD2 aligns across 13 bases. V was pared by 1 base and J by 2 bases, with 3 bases of the junction left unmatched. CDR3 size: 17 residues. Germline CDR1 is SGHTA and CDR2 is FQGNSA. In DNA form, the CDR3 reads TGTGCCAGCAGCTTAGTGGGGACTAGCGGGATCACAGATACGCAGTATTTT. It encodes CASSLVGTSGITDTQYF.

This clonotype was seen only a few times. The gene calls are TRBV19 and TRBJ2-1, with no clear D. This CDR3 contains 13 residues. Deletions cut 3 bases from V and 9 bases from J, with 12 bases between. In germline, CDR1 is LNHDA, CDR2 SQIVND (reference sequence). The CDR3 DNA reads as TGTGCCAGTAGTATTGGGTTGTGGGGTGAGCAGTTCTTC. It specifies CASSIGLWGEQFF.

In its sample, this clonotype was seen many times. The J gene is TRBJ1-1, the V gene TRBV9; 7 nucleotides agree with TRBD1. The V gene's germline CDR1 is SGDLS and CDR2 YYNGEE. CDR3 length equals 12 residues. The V and J ends lost 0 bases and 8 bases, in that order; junction bases with no gene match: 1. DNA of the CDR3: TGTGCCAGCAGCGTAGACAGGGGCGAAGCTTTCTTT. It translates to CASSVDRGEAFF.

This chain links TRBV6-1 with TRBJ2-7, with 8 bases lining up with TRBD1. Germline V gene lookup returns CDR1 MNHNS and CDR2 SASEGT. There are 14 residues in the CDR3. The V and J ends lost 3 bases and 4 bases, in that order; junction bases with no gene match: 5. This CDR3 reads CASSDVQGAYEQYF. CDR3 DNA: TGTGCCAGCAGTGATGTCCAGGGGGCTTACGAGCAGTACTTC.

A remark on this clonotype: A much larger clone differs from this one at a single base, so this may be a read error. The CDR3 end shows no conserved phenylalanine or tryptophan, and so a read error is likely. The rearrangement uses TRBV7-3 and TRBJ2-3; 7 bases map to TRBD2. CDR1 SGHTA and CDR2 FQGTGA come from the germline V gene. This CDR3 is built from 16 residues. The V gene end was trimmed by 4 bases and the J gene end by 3 bases; junction bases not matched to a gene: 10. The CDR3 region has the DNA TGTGCCAGCAGCTCCGGACTAGAATGGGGGACAGATACGCAGTATTCT. Its protein product is CASSSGLEWGTDTQYS.

The rearrangement uses TRBV13 and TRBJ1-3; D call uncertain. This CDR3 is built from 14 residues. Per the germline V gene, CDR1 is PRHDT and CDR2 is FYEKMQ (reference sequence). Trimming stripped 5 bases from V and 4 bases from J, with 12 bases between. The CDR3 nucleotides read TGTGCCAGCAGCCCCTCCTTTACCGGAAACACCATATATTTT. Translating gives CASSPSFTGNTIYF.

This clonotype has a count of ten or more. V is TRBV7-6 and J is TRBJ2-7; D is possibly TRBD2 (6 bases). Germline V lookup: CDR1 SGHVS, CDR2 FNYEAQ. Trimming removed 5 bases at V and 3 bases at J, with 11 bases between. The length of the CDR3 is 13 residues. CDR3 nucleotide sequence: TGTGCCAGCAGCCCTTCGGGGGACTACGAGCAGTACTTC. The encoded protein is CASSPSGDYEQYF.

This clonotype appeared a few times. This chain's CDR3 is CSARDMNPERIQYF. DNA for the CDR3: TGCAGTGCTAGAGATATGAACCCCGAAAGAATTCAGTACTTC. The chain employs TRBV20-1 and TRBJ2-4; D not resolved. Germline CDR1 reads DFQATT; CDR2 reads SNEGSKA (reference sequence). The CDR3 has 14 amino acids. The V end was cut by 0 bases, the J end by 10 bases, with 16 bases between.

The V and J genes are TRBV4-2 and TRBJ1-2; D is unresolved. The CDR3 loop spans 14 amino acids. Trimming left V 2 bases short and J 7 bases short, with 14 bases between. Germline assignment: CDR1 LGHNA and CDR2 YNFKEQ. CDR3 in amino acids: CASSQFTVDIGYTF. CDR3 coding DNA: TGTGCCAGCAGCCAATTCACAGTCGATATTGGCTACACCTTC.

There are many counts of this clonotype. CDR3 protein: CASSPIGTGIFYGYTF. In DNA form, the CDR3 reads TGTGCCAGCAGCCCTATCGGGACAGGGATTTTCTATGGCTACACCTTC. The V and J genes are TRBV13 and TRBJ1-2, with TRBD1 identical over 9 bases. The trim removed 5 bases at V and 4 bases at J, leaving 11 bases unmatched. The CDR3 sequence is 16 residues long. Germline V CDR1 and CDR2: PRHDT, FYEKMQ (reference sequence).

This clonotype has ten or more counts. This sequence joins TRBV27 and TRBJ2-5; 9 nucleotides agree with TRBD1. The CDR3 contains 14 residues. Per germline, CDR1 MNHEY and CDR2 SMNVEV (reference sequence). The V gene end was trimmed by 6 bases and the J gene end by 5 bases; junction bases not matched to a gene: 7. The CDR3 loop is CASRGQGISETQYF. DNA for the CDR3: TGTGCCAGCAGGGGACAGGGTATTAGTGAGACCCAGTACTTC.

This clonotype occurred many times. CDR3 region: CSATTVNYGYTF. CDR3 in DNA: TGCAGTGCCACGACAGTTAACTATGGCTACACCTTC. The chain couples TRBV20-1 to TRBJ1-2, with D possibly being TRBD1 (5 bases). The CDR3 covers 12 residues. Germline V gene sequence: CDR1 DFQATT, CDR2 SNEGSKA (reference sequence). Trimming removed 6 bases from V and 1 base from J, with 9 bases in between.

This clonotype was observed many times. The V gene is TRBV11-2, the J gene TRBJ2-2; tentatively, D is TRBD1 (6 bases). The CDR3 loop spans 15 amino acids. Germline CDR1 reads SGHAT; CDR2 reads FQNNGV. V gave up 5 bases and J gave up 7 bases, with 17 bases separating them. DNA of the CDR3: TGTGCCAGCAGCCTCCTAACAGGGCGTGGCGGGGAGCTGTTTTTT. This gives the protein CASSLLTGRGGELFF.

This clonotype was seen only a few times. The rearrangement uses TRBV6-1 and TRBJ2-2; D unclear. The CDR3 is 14 residues long. CDR1 MNHNS and CDR2 SASEGT come from the germline V gene. V was trimmed by 4 bases and J by 7 bases, leaving 13 bases between them. As DNA, the CDR3 is TGTGCCAGCAGTGGCCCGACTGCAGACGGGGAGCTGTTTTTT. This translates into CASSGPTADGELFF.

This clonotype has more than one count but fewer than ten. J is TRBJ2-7 and V is TRBV9; D unclear. CDR1 is SGDLS and CDR2 is YYNGEE in the germline V gene. V lost 0 bases to trimming and J lost 3 bases, with 13 bases between them. The CDR3 is 15 residues long. In DNA form, the CDR3 reads TGTGCCAGCAGCGTAGATCCGACACCCGACTACGAGCAGTACTTC. As protein: CASSVDPTPDYEQYF.

This clonotype was observed at least ten times. The chain has TRBV12-3 or TRBV12-4 and TRBJ2-7; no definite D call. The CDR3 loop spans 14 amino acids. Trimming cost V 5 bases and J 2 bases, with 13 bases left between them. Here the CDR3 DNA reads TGTGCCAGCAGTAGACCCCCCAGTCCCTACGAGCAGTACTTC. Residues: CASSRPPSPYEQYF.

This chain joins TRBV2 and TRBJ2-5; 8 bases align to TRBD1. This CDR3 has 15 residues. J gave up 5 bases and V 7 bases, and 12 bases lay outside the gene matches. Looked up from germline, CDR1 is SNHLY and CDR2 is FYNNEI. In DNA, the CDR3 is TGTGCCAGCACGGCCGGGGACAGGCGAGTCGAGACCCAGTACTTC. It is translated as CASTAGDRRVETQYF.

This clonotype was counted ten times or more. The V call is TRBV6-2 or TRBV6-3, the J call TRBJ1-5, with no clear D. The CDR3 contains 15 residues. Looked up from germline, CDR1 is MNHEY and CDR2 is SVGEGT. The V end lost 6 bases, the J end lost 2 bases, and 14 bases lay between the germline ends. CDR3 protein: CASRANGVGNQPQHF. CDR3 DNA: TGTGCCAGCAGAGCCAACGGGGTAGGCAATCAGCCCCAGCATTTT.

This clonotype occurred many times. V and J are TRBV12-3 or TRBV12-4 and TRBJ2-1, with TRBD2 matching 7 bases. The J segment lost 1 base and the V segment lost 5 bases, leaving 5 bases of the junction unmatched. The CDR3 has 15 amino acids. The CDR3 nucleotides are TGTGCCAGCAGTCCCCTAGCGGAGTCCTACAATGAGCAGTTCTTC. Its translation is CASSPLAESYNEQFF.

This clonotype was recorded at least ten times. V is TRBV29-1 and J is TRBJ2-3; D not resolved. The CDR3 extends over 15 amino acids. Germline V gene sequence: CDR1 SQVTM, CDR2 ANQGSEA. Between the trimmed V and J ends, which lost 2 bases and 3 bases, there was a span of 15 bases. The CDR3 bases are TGCAGCGTTGAAAACGTACCACCTGGGACAGATACGCAGTATTTT. Translation gives CSVENVPPGTDTQYF.

This clonotype was detected many times. The V and J genes are TRBV29-1 and TRBJ2-3, with 10 bases lining up with TRBD2. Germline lookup yields CDR1 SQVTM and CDR2 ANQGSEA. The CDR3 totals 14 residues. V trimming: 3 bases; J trimming: 5 bases; junction bases outside the gene matches: 5. This CDR3 reads CSVDGPSGGDTQYF. The CDR3 bases are TGCAGCGTTGACGGTCCTAGCGGGGGAGATACGCAGTATTTT.

This clonotype appeared many times. This rearrangement joins TRBV20-1 to TRBJ2-5; 7 bases are a match to TRBD2. V dropped 4 bases and J dropped 7; count of bases not matched to a gene: 3. Germline V gene sequence: CDR1 DFQATT, CDR2 SNEGSKA (reference sequence). CDR3 length: 11 residues. The CDR3 DNA follows: TGCAGTGCTACGACGGGGGGGACCCAGTACTTC. This gives the protein CSATTGGTQYF.

Note on this clonotype: A much larger clone is a single base away; this may be a read error. The V and J genes are TRBV28 and TRBJ1-1; no definite D call. The CDR3 is 10 residues long. Trimming left V 6 bases short and J 3 bases short, with 2 bases between. From germline, CDR1 is MDHEN and CDR2 SYDVKM. The DNA for the CDR3 is TGTGCCAGCAGGGACACTGAAGCTTTCTTT. This codes for CASRDTEAFF.

This clonotype occurred many times. The V gene is TRBV6-1, the J gene TRBJ1-1; TRBD1 matches at 9 bases. This CDR3 spans 15 amino acids. The V gene end was trimmed by 7 bases and the J gene end by 5 bases; junction bases not matched to a gene: 11. Per germline, CDR1 MNHNS and CDR2 SASEGT. The DNA for the CDR3 is TGTGCCAGCAAAAATCTACAGGGGGCGCATACTGAAGCTTTCTTT. Translated, it gives CASKNLQGAHTEAFF.

This clonotype was observed a few times. Since no conserved phenylalanine or tryptophan closes the CDR3, a read error is the likely cause. This sequence joins TRBV28 and TRBJ1-1; 9 nucleotides line up with TRBD1. The CDR3 is 18 residues long. The trim removed 4 bases at V and 0 bases at J, leaving 12 bases unmatched. The germline gives CDR1 MDHEN, CDR2 SYDVKM. The CDR3 DNA sequence: TGTGCCAGCAGTTCCTACAGGACAGGGGTAGTTCTGAACACTGAAGCTTTCCTT. It is translated as CASSSYRTGVVLNTEAFL.

This clonotype was picked up many times. This sequence joins TRBV10-3 and TRBJ2-5; no clear D. The CDR3 length is 14 residues. The V end was cut by 6 bases, the J end by 1 base, with 12 bases between. Germline values: CDR1 ENHRY, CDR2 SYGVKD. This chain's CDR3 is CAIRDTISQETQYF. CDR3 bases: TGTGCCATCAGAGACACCATCTCCCAAGAGACCCAGTACTTC.